The rows below give T cell receptor beta chains drawn from one sample of a study of blood T cell repertoires in COVID-19. Assay: immunoSEQ multiplex PCR; the TCRdb copy retains only in-frame clones and omits some. The table has around 20,000 clones, about 85% seen once. The sequencing sample was made of peripheral blood. These receptors all stem from a human donor with active COVID-19. The donor label of this sample is uncertain. The CDR3 runs from the conserved cysteine through the conserved F or W. Each record gives: J gene, V gene, CDR3 protein.

J: TRBJ2-7; V: TRBV15; CDR3: CATSRGGTGSSEQYF
J: TRBJ1-3; V: TRBV15; CDR3: CATSRDNILVGNTIYF
J: TRBJ2-7; V: TRBV7-3; CDR3: CASAKDRASSYEQYF
J: TRBJ1-2; V: TRBV19; CDR3: CASSLRQAADKGYGYTF
J: TRBJ1-5; V: TRBV5-1; CDR3: CASSLAVGDQPQHF
J: TRBJ2-1; V: TRBV2; CDR3: CASSHPRFWGGSYNEQFF
J: TRBJ2-7; V: TRBV19; CDR3: CASNPGSTYEQYF
J: TRBJ2-5; V: TRBV5-4; CDR3: CASSFNRGLNLETQYF
J: TRBJ2-7; V: TRBV7-6; CDR3: CASSSDPRTSGRGYEQYF
J: TRBJ2-5; V: TRBV7-2; CDR3: CASSPLLAGGQETQYF
J: TRBJ2-1; V: TRBV11-1; CDR3: CASSLGTGGKGEQFF
J: TRBJ1-3; V: TRBV6-1; CDR3: CASSEKQISGNTIYF
J: TRBJ2-2; V: TRBV2; CDR3: CASSERDTYTNTGELFF
J: TRBJ2-2; V: TRBV7-2; CDR3: CATARAGDTGELFF
J: TRBJ1-5; V: TRBV28; CDR3: CASRGGGTLSNQPQHF
J: TRBJ2-1; V: TRBV6-5; CDR3: CASSIADGEQFF
J: TRBJ1-6; V: TRBV28; CDR3: CASSFRNSPLHF
J: TRBJ2-2; V: TRBV19; CDR3: CAAVNVRETGELFF
J: TRBJ1-1; V: TRBV19; CDR3: CASSITRGNTEAFF
J: TRBJ1-6; V: TRBV27; CDR3: CASSWAGDSNSPLHF
J: TRBJ2-4; V: TRBV19; CDR3: CATQTEIFGAKNIQYF
J: TRBJ2-4; V: TRBV4-1; CDR3: CASSRRGPQDIQYF
J: TRBJ1-4; V: TRBV7-2; CDR3: CASSGTGTNEKLFF
J: TRBJ1-1; V: TRBV6-2/TRBV6-3; CDR3: CASSYSYSRDSNTEAFF
J: TRBJ2-1; V: TRBV2; CDR3: CASSEAGDRVQFF
J: TRBJ1-2; V: TRBV9; CDR3: CASSPTSGTGNGYTF
J: TRBJ1-1; V: TRBV4-1; CDR3: CASSPPGVGSTEAFF
J: TRBJ2-3; V: TRBV19; CDR3: CASSTEAGVVDTQYF
J: TRBJ2-7; V: TRBV4-2; CDR3: CASSQGSIRRGLYEQYF
J: TRBJ2-7; V: TRBV19; CDR3: CASSMGSEQYF
J: TRBJ2-1; V: TRBV20-1; CDR3: CSARAGSEQFF
J: TRBJ2-1; V: TRBV11-2; CDR3: CASSLQSGRWVDNEQFF
J: TRBJ2-2; V: TRBV10-2; CDR3: CASSEGDRGNTGELFF
J: TRBJ2-1; V: TRBV15; CDR3: CATSYRSGSLNEQFF
J: TRBJ2-2; V: TRBV29-1; CDR3: CSVRQENTGELFF
J: TRBJ2-1; V: TRBV6-1; CDR3: CASSETGAVGNEQFF
J: TRBJ2-1; V: TRBV11-3; CDR3: CASSPFLAGVNEQFF
J: TRBJ1-5; V: TRBV12-3/TRBV12-4; CDR3: CASSYSSNQPQHF
J: TRBJ1-5; V: TRBV7-9; CDR3: CASSLSGNQPQHF
J: TRBJ2-1; V: TRBV2; CDR3: CASRLGTSEYNEQFF
J: TRBJ2-3; V: TRBV4-1; CDR3: CASSQGPPGTSTDTQYF
J: TRBJ2-7; V: TRBV5-1; CDR3: CASRDRTSANTKGVEQYF
J: TRBJ2-7; V: TRBV2; CDR3: CASSEVPLAAAYEQYF
J: TRBJ2-7; V: TRBV3-1/TRBV3-2; CDR3: CASSHAPRQSYEQYF
J: TRBJ2-7; V: TRBV29-1; CDR3: CSAGTGFYEQYF
J: TRBJ2-3; V: TRBV6-2/TRBV6-3; CDR3: CASSYTRLVTDTQYF
J: TRBJ2-7; V: TRBV5-1; CDR3: CASSRGSGRPYEQYF
J: TRBJ2-3; V: TRBV11-3; CDR3: CASSLRTSDTDTQYF
J: TRBJ2-7; V: TRBV2; CDR3: CASKGRVYHEQYF
J: TRBJ2-3; V: TRBV18; CDR3: CASSPLRLAGGSTDTQYF
J: TRBJ2-5; V: TRBV24-1; CDR3: CATSGREAPQETQYF
J: TRBJ2-7; V: TRBV6-5; CDR3: CASSWDKSYEQYF